This passage covers 32 T cell receptor beta chains from one sample sequenced in a study of CD8 T cells in ankylosing spondylitis. Overall study findings and caveats: What appeared characteristic of ankylosing spondylitis blood was a TCR beta motif of several highly homologous variants.

In TCRdb, the 5' RACE reads were re-called with MiXCR into one record per CDR3 protein. The sample carries some 840,000 distinct CDR3 sequences, around 11% recorded once. These receptors lack a known antigen. The sample consisted of blood, either unsorted or a sorted T cell fraction (not recorded which). These receptors were collected from a male donor with ankylosing spondylitis.

The chain has TRBV12-3 or TRBV12-4 and TRBJ2-1; D gene unclear. Deletions cut 5 bases from V and 5 bases from J, with 13 bases between. This CDR3 is built from 14 residues. In DNA form, the CDR3 reads TGTGCCAGCAGTGTGCGGACCGGCGACAATGAGCAGTTCTTC. It translates to CASSVRTGDNEQFF.

This clonotype appeared a few times. The chain couples TRBV5-5 to TRBJ1-6, with D unresolved. Deletions cut 1 base from V and 2 bases from J, with 7 bases between. The CDR3 consists of 15 residues. Germline CDR1 and CDR2: SGHKS and YYEKEE (reference sequence). CDR3 amino acids: CASSLLATYNSPLHF. The CDR3 region has the DNA TGTGCCAGCAGCTTGCTGGCCACCTATAATTCACCCCTCCACTTT.

V gene TRBV5-1 combines with J gene TRBJ2-1, with TRBD2 as a possible D gene (6 bases). Trimming removed 2 bases at V and 6 bases at J, with 18 bases between. This CDR3 has 16 amino acids. The germline V gene encodes CDR1 SGHRS and CDR2 YFSETQ. CDR3 nucleotide sequence: TGCGCCAGCAGCTTTACCATGACTAGTTATGGCAATGAGCAGTTCTTC. It encodes CASSFTMTSYGNEQFF.

This clonotype was seen many times. V gene TRBV4-2 combines with J gene TRBJ2-1; D is uncertain. Germline assignment: CDR1 LGHNA and CDR2 YNFKEQ. This CDR3 spans 15 amino acids. The V gene lost 0 bases and the J gene lost 2 bases, with 8 bases spanning the gap. The CDR3 bases are TGTGCCAGCAGCCAAGACGACTCCGCCTACAATGAGCAGTTCTTC. Its protein is CASSQDDSAYNEQFF.

The rearrangement uses TRBV4-1 and TRBJ2-1; D tentatively fits TRBD1 or TRBD2 (6 bases each). Germline V gene sequence: CDR1 MGHRA, CDR2 YSYEKL. The germline V and J ends were trimmed by 4 bases and 0 bases, with 7 bases remaining between them. The CDR3 runs 14 residues. The CDR3: CASSRGASYNEQFF. As DNA, the CDR3 is TGCGCCAGCAGCCGGGGGGCCTCCTACAATGAGCAGTTCTTC.

The V and J genes are TRBV27 and TRBJ2-3, with TRBD2 matching over 12 bases. V gave up 7 bases and J gave up 4 bases; unmatched junction bases: 15. The CDR3 totals 18 residues. The germline CDR1 and CDR2 sequences are MNHEY and SMNVEV (reference sequence). CDR3 DNA sequence: TGTGCCAGCAATCAACTAGCGGGGGGCTTTCGTAACCCAGATACGCAGTATTTT. Amino acid sequence: CASNQLAGGFRNPDTQYF.

This clonotype was counted only a few times. V and J are TRBV6-1 and TRBJ2-3, with 8 bases matching TRBD1. The CDR3 length is 15 residues. Per the germline V gene, CDR1 is MNHNS and CDR2 is SASEGT. V shed 6 bases, J shed 4 bases, and the junction held 9 bases outside the gene matches. CDR3 nucleotides: TGTGCCAGCAGGTCCGGGACAGGAGGTCCAGATACGCAGTATTTT. The encoded protein is CASRSGTGGPDTQYF.

This clonotype was found a few times. The V and J genes are TRBV4-2 and TRBJ1-1; the match to TRBD1 covers 10 bases. Germline V gene data show CDR1 as LGHNA and CDR2 as YNFKEQ. J lost 1 base, V lost 4 bases, and 6 bases had no gene match. The CDR3 runs 16 residues. As DNA, the CDR3 is TGTGCCAGCAGCCTGGGACAGGGGAGAGGGAACACTGAAGCTTTCTTT. This codes for CASSLGQGRGNTEAFF.

CDR3 loop: CASSPSLVAGGTEAFF. The CDR3 coding sequence is TGTGCCAGCTCACCGTCGCTAGTGGCTGGAGGGACTGAAGCTTTCTTT. The V gene is TRBV18, the J gene TRBJ1-1, with D hard to call. Germline V gene data show CDR1 as KGHSH and CDR2 as LQKENI. CDR3 length: 16 residues. Trimming took off 3 bases at V and 5 bases at J, with 19 bases between the two ends.

This clonotype was recorded a few times. This chain joins TRBV6-5 and TRBJ2-7, with D tentatively TRBD2 (6 bases). V gave up 2 bases and J gave up 5 bases, with 13 bases separating them. Germline V gene data show CDR1 as MNHEY and CDR2 as SVGAGI. The CDR3 is 14 residues long. The CDR3 region has the DNA TGTGCCAGCAGTTACCGTGGGCTAGCGAACGAGCAGTACTTC. Amino acids: CASSYRGLANEQYF.

This clonotype has just a few counts. This chain links TRBV10-3 with TRBJ2-5; D gene unclear. Germline CDR1 is ENHRY and CDR2 is SYGVKD. The CDR3 is 13 residues long. V was cut by 3 bases and J by 0 bases, with 5 bases left in between. This chain's CDR3 is CAISDQYQETQYF. CDR3 nucleotide sequence: TGTGCCATCAGTGACCAGTACCAAGAGACCCAGTACTTC.

This clonotype was seen many times. V and J are TRBV10-3 and TRBJ2-7; tentative D call: TRBD2 (6 bases). Germline CDR1 reads ENHRY; CDR2 reads SYGVKD. V was cut by 0 bases and J by 6 bases, with 12 bases left in between. This CDR3 contains 14 residues. CDR3 region: CAISESGRGTEQYF. The CDR3, as DNA: TGTGCCATCAGTGAGTCGGGGCGGGGTACCGAGCAGTACTTC.

This rearrangement joins TRBV6-5 to TRBJ1-3; weak D call: TRBD1 (5 bases). Germline V gene lookup returns CDR1 MNHEY and CDR2 SVGAGI. The CDR3 extends over 17 amino acids. Deletions cut 0 bases from V and 3 bases from J, with 15 bases between. The CDR3 here is CASSYSPFRAGGNTIYF. The CDR3 nucleotides are TGTGCCAGCAGTTACTCTCCCTTCAGGGCGGGTGGAAACACCATATATTTT.

This clonotype has a count of ten or more. J is TRBJ1-2 and V is TRBV7-9; D is possibly TRBD1 (5 bases). Looked up from germline, CDR1 is SEHNR and CDR2 is FQNEAQ (reference sequence). The CDR3 totals 13 residues. V dropped 5 bases and J dropped 4 bases, with 11 bases sitting between them. The CDR3 DNA reads as TGTGCCAGCAGCCAAGACAGCGGCTATGGCTACACCTTC. Its protein is CASSQDSGYGYTF.

The V and J genes are TRBV6-5 and TRBJ1-5; D call uncertain. V was pared by 2 bases and J by 8 bases, with 13 bases between. This CDR3 region has 14 residues. From germline, CDR1 is MNHEY and CDR2 SVGAGI. The CDR3: CASSYEAVDKPQHF. CDR3 nucleotide sequence: TGTGCCAGCAGTTACGAGGCCGTCGATAAGCCCCAGCATTTT.

This clonotype was seen a few times. This chain joins TRBV7-8 and TRBJ2-2; D is tentatively TRBD1 or TRBD2 (5 bases each). The CDR3 is made up of 15 amino acids. CDR1 and CDR2 (germline): SGHVS, FQNEAQ. V was pared by 5 bases and J by 4 bases, with 14 bases between. The CDR3 nucleotides read TGTGCCAGCAGCGTCCGGGACCACCCCACCGGGGAGCTGTTTTTT. Protein sequence: CASSVRDHPTGELFF.

This clonotype appeared many times. The rearrangement joins TRBV20-1 to TRBJ1-2; possibly TRBD1 for D (5 bases). Germline V gene lookup returns CDR1 DFQATT and CDR2 SNEGSKA (reference sequence). The V and J ends lost 5 bases and 7 bases respectively, with 11 bases between them. There are 11 residues in the CDR3. The CDR3 region is CSALGQGGYTF. CDR3 sequence (DNA): TGCAGTGCTCTTGGACAAGGTGGCTACACCTTC.

This clonotype was counted only a few times. The chain is built from TRBV4-3 and TRBJ2-1; 14 bases map to TRBD2. After removal of 4 bases from V and 9 bases from J, the junction contained 5 bases not matched to a gene. This CDR3 has 15 amino acids. CDR1 is LGHNA, CDR2 YSLEER, per germline. In DNA form, the CDR3 reads TGCGCCAGCAGCCTGACTAGCGGGAGGGGGGTTGAGCAGTTCTTC. Protein: CASSLTSGRGVEQFF.

V gene TRBV7-9 combines with J gene TRBJ1-4; a weak D match, TRBD1 (5 bases). The germline CDR1 and CDR2 sequences are SEHNR and FQNEAQ (reference sequence). The CDR3 is 15 amino acids. V was trimmed by 4 bases and J by 4 bases, leaving 13 bases between them. The CDR3 protein is CASSSRQNINEKLFF. Here the CDR3 DNA reads TGTGCCAGCAGCTCCCGACAGAACATTAATGAAAAACTGTTTTTT. Based on the CDR3 plus reference TRBV7-9 and TRBJ1-4, the full variable domain is DTGVSQNPRHKITKRGQNVTFRCDPISEHNRLYWYRQTLGQGPEFLTYFQNEAQLEKSRLLSDRFSAERPKGSFSTLEIQRTEQGDSAMYLCASSSRQNINEKLFFGSGTQLSVL.

V usage is TRBV6-2 or TRBV6-3 and J usage is TRBJ2-5, with 10 positions matching TRBD2. CDR3 length equals 17 residues. The junction had 9 bases not matched to a gene; V was cut back by 0 bases and J by 5 bases. Germline CDR1 and CDR2: MNHEY and SVGEGT. CDR3 coding DNA: TGTGCCAGCAGTTACTCGCCTAGCGGGAGATGGTGGGAGACCCAGTACTTC. Translating it yields CASSYSPSGRWWETQYF.

This clonotype was counted a few times. The chain is built from TRBV5-4 and TRBJ2-2, with D perhaps TRBD2 (6 bases). This CDR3 is built from 14 residues. The V end was cut by 4 bases, the J end by 7 bases, with 14 bases between. Germline CDR1 SGHNT, CDR2 YYREEE (reference sequence). CDR3 bases: TGTGCCAGCAGCAAACGGGAGAGAGGCGGGGAGCTGTTTTTT. It codes for CASSKRERGGELFF.

The V and J genes are TRBV27 and TRBJ2-1; D remains ambiguous. Germline V lookup: CDR1 MNHEY, CDR2 SMNVEV (reference sequence). Trimming removed 5 bases at V and 7 bases at J, with 15 bases between. This CDR3 is built from 14 residues. Here the CDR3 DNA reads TGTGCCAGCAGTGGGCTAGGGCAGCAGAATGAGCAGTTCTTC. Translating gives CASSGLGQQNEQFF.

V usage is TRBV7-9 and J usage is TRBJ2-3; D is possibly TRBD1 or TRBD2 (6 bases each). This CDR3 comprises 14 residues. Germline V lookup: CDR1 SEHNR, CDR2 FQNEAQ (reference sequence). V lost 6 bases and J lost 1, with 11 bases in between. The CDR3 bases are TGTGCCAGCAGAACCGGGGGCGGCACAGATACGCAGTATTTT. This translates into CASRTGGGTDTQYF.

This clonotype was counted only a few times. The V gene is TRBV29-1, the J gene TRBJ1-3; TRBD1 might be the D (5 bases). The germline V gene encodes CDR1 SQVTM and CDR2 ANQGSEA. The CDR3 is 14 amino acids. V was trimmed by 4 bases and J by 0 bases, leaving 10 bases between them. As DNA, the CDR3 is TGCAGCGTTGCTAGGGGCCTCTCTGGAAACACCATATATTTT. Protein: CSVARGLSGNTIYF. Together with reference TRBV29-1 and TRBJ1-3, the CDR3 gives the full variable domain: SAVISQKPSRDICQRGTSLTIQCQVDSQVTMMFWYRQQPGQSLTLIATANQGSEATYESGFVIDKFPISRPNLTFSTLTVSNMSPEDSSIYLCSVARGLSGNTIYFGEGSWLTVV.

This clonotype occurred a few times. The genes are TRBV20-1 and TRBJ1-1; no clear D. Trimming took off 5 bases at V and 0 bases at J, with 13 bases between the two ends. CDR3 length equals 14 residues. Germline V lookup: CDR1 DFQATT, CDR2 SNEGSKA (reference sequence). The CDR3 loop reads CSAWEPPMNTEAFF. The DNA of the CDR3 is TGCAGTGCTTGGGAGCCCCCAATGAACACTGAAGCTTTCTTT.

This clonotype was found a few times. The chain joins TRBV3-1 to TRBJ2-3; D gene ambiguous. CDR3 length equals 15 residues. Trimming removed 4 bases from V and 3 bases from J, with 14 bases in between. Germline assignment: CDR1 LGHDT and CDR2 YNNKEL (reference sequence). The CDR3 DNA reads as TGTGCCAGCAGCCTCCAGCCCGACCGGACAGATACGCAGTATTTT. Its protein is CASSLQPDRTDTQYF.

The chain recombines TRBV4-2 with TRBJ2-1, with D unclear. Trimming took off 0 bases at V and 7 bases at J, with 22 bases between the two ends. The germline gives CDR1 LGHNA, CDR2 YNFKEQ. The CDR3 is made up of 18 amino acids. CDR3 amino acids: CASSQDGWRRPLGNEQFF. The CDR3, as DNA: TGTGCCAGCAGCCAAGATGGTTGGCGGCGGCCCCTAGGAAATGAGCAGTTCTTC.

This clonotype showed up just a few times. The V call is TRBV6-2 or TRBV6-3, the J call TRBJ2-1; 11 nucleotides line up with TRBD2. Germline V lookup: CDR1 MNHEY, CDR2 SVGEGT. This CDR3 has 15 amino acids. V was clipped by 8 bases and J by 10 bases; unmatched bases: 13. CDR3 sequence (DNA): TGTGCCAGCCTCACTCGGGGACTAGCGGCTGGGGAGCAGTTCTTC. Translation: CASLTRGLAAGEQFF.

This clonotype was counted at least ten times. This chain uses TRBV20-1 with TRBJ2-7; D is ambiguous. The V end lost 8 bases, the J end lost 2 bases, and 19 bases lay between the germline ends. Germline CDR1 DFQATT, CDR2 SNEGSKA (reference sequence). The CDR3 is made up of 14 amino acids. CDR3 region: CSPLERSRAYEQYF. Written as DNA, the CDR3 is TGCAGTCCATTAGAGAGGTCAAGAGCCTACGAGCAGTACTTC.

This clonotype occurred many times. This chain connects TRBV29-1 to TRBJ2-3; unclear D gene. CDR3 size: 12 residues. Germline V gives CDR1 SQVTM, CDR2 ANQGSEA. Trimming removed 2 bases at V and 5 bases at J, with 8 bases between. The CDR3: CSVERWGDTQYF. In DNA form, the CDR3 reads TGCAGCGTTGAAAGGTGGGGAGATACGCAGTATTTT.

There are many counts of this clonotype. The rearrangement uses TRBV5-5 and TRBJ1-5, with D perhaps TRBD1 (5 bases). The CDR3 spans 15 residues. V was cut by 4 bases and J by 5 bases, with 16 bases left in between. CDR1 and CDR2 from the germline V gene are SGHKS and YYEKEE (reference sequence). CDR3 nucleotides: TGTGCCAGCAGCGCCCAGGGAGGGTCGGATCAGCCCCAGCATTTT. Its translation: CASSAQGGSDQPQHF.

CDR3 residues: CASKIYNEQFF. The CDR3 coding sequence is TGTGCCAGCAAAATCTACAATGAGCAGTTCTTC. The chain joins TRBV6-2 or TRBV6-3 to TRBJ2-1; D gene unclear. The CDR3 loop spans 11 amino acids. Germline CDR1 MNHEY, CDR2 SVGEGT. Trimming cost V 7 bases and J 3 bases, with 4 bases left between them.